This passage covers 12 T cell receptor beta chains from one sample sequenced in a study of blood T cells in healthy people across ages. Next came a second PCR, run for about 6 to 11 cycles, which used a sample-barcoded 5' primer along with a J-beta primer mix. One entry per CDR3 protein results from TCRdb running MiXCR on the 5' RACE reads. Of around 750,000 distinct CDR3 sequences in the sample, roughly 50% are singletons; the top ten hold around 41%. Sequenced: blood. The receptors originated from a man aged 80 or over in good health.

The chain carries TRBV29-1 and TRBJ1-2; 8 nucleotides match TRBD1. The CDR3 consists of 13 residues. The V gene's germline CDR1 is SQVTM and CDR2 ANQGSEA. The trim removed 7 bases at V and 5 bases at J, leaving 9 bases unmatched. The CDR3 protein is CSAGTGLRYGYTF. The CDR3 region has the DNA TGCAGCGCTGGGACAGGTCTGAGGTATGGCTACACCTTC.

J is TRBJ2-5 and V is TRBV7-9, with 13 nucleotides matching TRBD2. This CDR3 is 16 amino acids long. Trimming took 5 bases from V and 11 from J; bases not matched to a gene: 14. Germline V gives CDR1 SEHNR, CDR2 FQNEAQ (reference sequence). Here the CDR3 reads CASSPYGTSGISEQYF. CDR3 in DNA: TGTGCCAGCAGCCCATATGGGACTAGCGGGATTAGTGAGCAGTACTTC.

This clonotype was counted only a few times. The chain employs TRBV7-2 and TRBJ2-1, with D possibly matching TRBD1 (7 bases). Deletions cut 5 bases from V and 5 bases from J, with 13 bases between. CDR1 and CDR2 (germline): SGHTA, FQGNSA. The CDR3 covers 14 residues. The CDR3 bases are TGTGCCAGCAGCCAGGGGGGACAGCACAATGAGCAGTTCTTC. It is translated as CASSQGGQHNEQFF.

This sequence joins TRBV7-2 and TRBJ2-1, with a possible D match to TRBD1 (6 bases). The germline gives CDR1 SGHTA, CDR2 FQGNSA. V lost 5 bases, J lost 7 bases, and 18 bases lay in between. CDR3 size: 15 residues. The CDR3 DNA reads TGTGCCAGCAGCCCGGTAACAGGGACGGAAAATGAGCAGTTCTTC. This sequence encodes CASSPVTGTENEQFF.

The table lists this clonotype with a count of one. V gene TRBV12-3 or TRBV12-4 combines with J gene TRBJ2-5; D might be TRBD1 (5 bases). The CDR3 spans 16 residues. The germline V and J ends were trimmed by 5 bases and 11 bases, with 27 bases remaining between them. CDR3 protein: CASSQTVRRGVDEQYF. The DNA of the CDR3 is TGTGCCAGCAGTCAGACAGTACGACGCGGTGTAGATGAGCAGTACTTC.

The genes are TRBV6-1 and TRBJ2-4, with 7 bases fitting TRBD2. The J call may be mistaken, given a closer DNA end match to TRBJ2-5. The CDR3 spans 15 residues. Looked up from germline, CDR1 is MNHNS and CDR2 is SASEGT. The CDR3: CASSDPGLPQETQYF. DNA for the CDR3: TGTGCCAGCAGTGACCCGGGACTACCCCAAGAGACCCAGTACTTC.

The chain joins TRBV21-1 to TRBJ2-5; TRBD2 is the table's D call and was not checked against the DNA. The J call is uncertain, as TRBJ2-7 better fits the DNA end. TRBV21-1 is a pseudogene. The CDR3 contains 18 residues. The CDR3 region has the DNA TGTGCCAGCAGCAAACCCGGTTTGGGAGCGGAAGAGGGTTACGAGCAGTACTTC. Amino acids: CASSKPGLGAEEGYEQYF.

The table lists this clonotype with a few counts. The genes are TRBV7-2 and TRBJ2-7, with TRBD2 matching over 9 bases. This CDR3 has 16 residues. The germline CDR1 and CDR2 sequences are SGHTA and FQGNSA. Losses at the gene ends were 1 base for V and 5 bases for J; bases not matched to a gene: 9. For the CDR3, the DNA is TGTGCCAGCAGCTTAGTCCTCGCGGGAGGGCCAGACGAGCAGTACTTC. This encodes CASSLVLAGGPDEQYF.

J is TRBJ2-1 and V is TRBV25-1; 9 bases fit TRBD1. Germline CDR1 reads MGHDK; CDR2 reads SYGVNS. Unmatched junction bases numbered 10, after V lost 8 bases and J lost 5 bases. The CDR3 covers 15 residues. CDR3 region: CASGAGQGIHNEQFF. The DNA for the CDR3 is TGTGCCAGCGGGGCAGGACAGGGGATCCACAATGAGCAGTTCTTC.

The J gene is TRBJ1-1, the V gene TRBV3-1; maybe TRBD1 (5 bases). V lost 1 base and J 3 bases, leaving 9 bases between the germline ends. Germline V gene data show CDR1 as LGHDT and CDR2 as YNNKEL (reference sequence). CDR3 length: 14 residues. The CDR3 loop is CASSQAGGDTEAFF. CDR3 sequence (DNA): TGTGCCAGCAGCCAAGCAGGAGGGGACACTGAAGCTTTCTTT.

The chain links TRBV6-5 to TRBJ2-3; D is possibly TRBD2 (6 bases). This CDR3 spans 14 amino acids. V dropped 6 bases and J dropped 2 bases, with 12 bases sitting between them. CDR1 and CDR2 (germline): MNHEY, SVGAGI. The CDR3 sequence: CASRPGLITDTQYF. The CDR3, as DNA: TGTGCCAGCAGACCGGGACTTATCACAGATACGCAGTATTTT.

The V and J genes are TRBV29-1 and TRBJ2-3; D may be TRBD2 (5 bases). The length of the CDR3 is 15 residues. The V end was cut by 4 bases, the J end by 0 bases, with 14 bases between. Germline lookup yields CDR1 SQVTM and CDR2 ANQGSEA. CDR3 bases: TGCAGCGTTGGGGAAAGCGGCTCTAGCACAGATACGCAGTATTTT. This translates into CSVGESGSSTDTQYF.